This is a list of T cell receptor beta chains from one sample in a study of blood T cell repertoires in COVID-19. This table comes from immunoSEQ multiplex PCR, and its TCRdb copy is limited to in-frame clones, with some not included. The profile shows about 63,000 clones, 92% of them singletons. Sequences were obtained from peripheral blood. The receptors derive from a man between 45 and 60 years old with active COVID-19. Both conserved end residues are part of each CDR3. A D gene is named only where the DNA matches it firmly.

V	D	J	DNA	CDR3
TRBV30	NA	TRBJ1-4	TGTGCCTGGAGTCCTAGAACCGGAGCAACTAATGAAAAACTGTTTTTT	CAWSPRTGATNEKLFF
TRBV9	NA	TRBJ1-1	TGTGCCAGCAGCGTAGAGGGGTACAGGAACACTGAAGCTTTCTTT	CASSVEGYRNTEAFF
TRBV7-3	TRBD1	TRBJ2-2	TGTGCCAGCAGCCCGGGACAGGGCGGTAACACCGGGGAGCTGTTTTTT	CASSPGQGGNTGELFF
TRBV11-3	NA	TRBJ2-7	TGTGCCAGCAGCCTGAGGACTACCCTCTCCTACGAGCAGTACTTC	CASSLRTTLSYEQYF
TRBV23-1	TRBD1	TRBJ1-6	TGCGCCAGCAGTCAATCCTCCGGGACAGGGTCAAATTCACCCCTCCACTTT	CASSQSSGTGSNSPLHF
TRBV6-5	NA	TRBJ1-1	TGTGCCAGCAGCCTAGGGACTCGGGAGGGTTTCTTT	CASSLGTREGFF
TRBV24-1	TRBD2	TRBJ2-3	TGTGCCACCAGTGATTTTAGCGGGGGGGCGATAGATACGCAGTATTTT	CATSDFSGGAIDTQYF
TRBV6-1	NA	TRBJ2-2	TGTGCCAGCAGTGATACCAAAGCCGGGGGGCGAACCGGGGAGCTGTTTTTT	CASSDTKAGGRTGELFF
TRBV5-1	TRBD1	TRBJ1-1	TGCGCCAGCAGCGGTACAGGGGTGAGCACTGAAGCTTTCTTT	CASSGTGVSTEAFF
TRBV9	TRBD1	TRBJ2-7	TGTGCCAGCAGCGTTTTCGACAGGGGACCCTACGAGCAGTACTTC	CASSVFDRGPYEQYF
TRBV9	TRBD2	TRBJ2-2	TGTGCCAGCAGCGTAGCTCTGTCTAGCGGGAGATTAGCCGGGGAGCTGTTTTTT	CASSVALSSGRLAGELFF
TRBV5-6	NA	TRBJ1-6	TGTGCCAGCAGCGCCTTCGAGCGCAATTCACCCCTCCACTTT	CASSAFERNSPLHF
TRBV7-2	NA	TRBJ1-1	TGTGCCAGCAGCTTAAACACGAACACTGAAGCTTTCTTT	CASSLNTNTEAFF
TRBV15	NA	TRBJ1-3	TGTGCCAGCGCATCCTTCTCTGGAAACACCATATATTTT	CASASFSGNTIYF
TRBV9	TRBD1	TRBJ1-5	TGTGCCAGCAGCTTCGGGACAGGGGATAGCAATCAGCCCCAGCATTTT	CASSFGTGDSNQPQHF
TRBV4-1	NA	TRBJ2-1	TGCGCCAGCAGCCAATCCTCGACTAGGCAGAATGAGCAGTTCTTC	CASSQSSTRQNEQFF
TRBV19	NA	TRBJ2-1	TGTGCCAGTAGTATCGACAATGAGCAGTTCTTC	CASSIDNEQFF